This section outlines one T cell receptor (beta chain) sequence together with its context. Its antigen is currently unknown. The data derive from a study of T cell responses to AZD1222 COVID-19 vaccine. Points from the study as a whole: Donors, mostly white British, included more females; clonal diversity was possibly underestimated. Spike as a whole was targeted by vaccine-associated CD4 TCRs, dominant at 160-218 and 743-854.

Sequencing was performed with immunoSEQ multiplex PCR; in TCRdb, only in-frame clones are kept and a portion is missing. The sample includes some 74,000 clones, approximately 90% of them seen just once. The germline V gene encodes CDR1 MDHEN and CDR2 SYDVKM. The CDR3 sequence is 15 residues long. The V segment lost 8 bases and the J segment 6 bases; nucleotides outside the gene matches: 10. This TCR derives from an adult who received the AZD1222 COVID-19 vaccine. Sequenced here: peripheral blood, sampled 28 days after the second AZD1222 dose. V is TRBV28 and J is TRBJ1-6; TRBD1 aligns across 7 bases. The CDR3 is CASLEGAGGNSPLHF. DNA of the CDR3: TGTGCCAGCCTCGAGGGGGCAGGGGGTAATTCACCCCTCCACTTT.